Below, 3 T cell receptor beta chains from the same sample are listed, as sequenced in a study of cytomegalovirus exposure and HLA in healthy donors. Primers included in the PCR were 60 Vbeta and 13 Jbeta primers. The method was immunoSEQ multiplex PCR; TCRdb's version includes in-frame clones alone and lacks a portion of them. The data contain some 110,000 clones, over 50% of them seen just once; the ten biggest clones take up under 9.5%. The sample was PBMCs. The receptors stem from a woman in her thirties or forties in good health and CMV-seropositive.

This clone was recorded only once. CDR3 nucleotide sequence: TGCGCCAGCAGCTTGGAGGGGGCCGGGGCACCCCTCCACTTT. Translated, it gives CASSLEGAGAPLHF. The genes are TRBV5-1 and TRBJ1-6; TRBD1 agrees at 7 bases. Germline V gives CDR1 SGHRS, CDR2 YFSETQ. The ends lost 0 bases at V and 11 bases at J; junction bases unmatched: 5. The CDR3 loop spans 14 amino acids. The full variable domain, in which reference TRBV5-1 and TRBJ1-6 provide the parts outside the CDR3, is KAGVTQTPRYLIKTRGQQVTLSCSPISGHRSVSWYQQTPGQGLQFLFEYFSETQRNKGNFPGRFSGRQFSNSRSEMNVSTLELGDSALYLCASSLEGAGAPLHFGNGTRLTVT.

This clone was observed a handful of times. V usage is TRBV11-1 and J usage is TRBJ2-3; TRBD2 aligns across 9 bases. CDR3 length: 17 residues. Germline lookup yields CDR1 SGHAT and CDR2 FQDESV (reference sequence). J gave up 0 bases and V 5 bases, and 9 bases lay outside the gene matches. Written as DNA, the CDR3 is TGTGCCAGCAGCCCCTGGACTAGCGCTCCTAGCACAGATACGCAGTATTTT. It translates to CASSPWTSAPSTDTQYF.

The gene calls are TRBV12-5 and TRBJ2-1; TRBD2 matches 12 bases. The CDR3 length is 17 residues. Trimming took 0 bases from V and 8 from J; bases not matched to a gene: 8. Germline CDR1 is LGHNT and CDR2 is FRNRAP. The CDR3 sequence: CASGLVGSASGRDEQFF. CDR3 DNA: TGTGCTAGTGGTTTGGTAGGTTCGGCTAGCGGGAGGGATGAGCAGTTCTTC.